This T cell receptor (beta chain) was retrieved from a study of PD-1 blockade in classical Hodgkin lymphoma. Study outcomes and limitations: Before treatment, TCR diversity in newly diagnosed patients was reportedly lower than in healthy donors.

Each patient relapsed following autologous stem cell transplantation, and prior brentuximab vedotin exposure differed. Libraries were prepared by immunoSEQ multiplex PCR; TCRdb keeps only in-frame clonotypes and omits some of them. The repertoire holds 9,900 or so clones, approximately 80% seen once, with 34% in the top ten. Comments on this clone: No antigen is known for it. At one boundary the junction diverges from the germline segment, which might be a read error.

The CDR3 totals 13 residues. The V gene's germline CDR1 is SSHAT and CDR2 FNYEAQ (reference sequence). The rearrangement joins TRBV7-7 to TRBJ2-1; no definite D call. Material: peripheral blood mononuclear cells (PBMCs), obtained before the second cycle of nivolumab. The clonotype was recovered from a human donor with classical Hodgkin lymphoma. Written as DNA, the CDR3 is TGTGCTAGCAGCTTAATTGTGGCTGGAGAGCAGTTCTTC. Protein product: CASSLIVAGEQFF. The full variable domain, its missing parts supplied by reference TRBV7-7 and TRBJ2-1, is GAGVSQSPRYKVTKRGQDVTLRCDPISSHATLYWYQQALGQGPEFLTYFNYEAQPDKSGLPSDRFSAERPEGSISTLTIQRTEQRDSAMYRCASSLIVAGEQFFGPGTRLTVL.